The sample holds many counts of the clone carrying this T cell receptor beta chain. Amplification of TCR beta CDR3 regions used RNA as the template. Carried out on the TCR CDR3, a first-round RT-PCR used the HTBI primer set. A single record per CDR3 protein comes from TCRdb applying MiXCR to the multiplex PCR reads. The table shows 400,000 to 600,000 distinct CDR3 sequences, with about 16% occurring only once. The data are from a study of T cells in Graves' hyperthyroidism and ophthalmopathy. This CDR3 has 14 amino acids. Germline V gene data show CDR1 as SNHLY and CDR2 as FYNNEI. V dropped 3 bases and J dropped 2 bases, with 11 bases sitting between them. The authors took PBMCs from 10 ml fresh peripheral blood.

The specimen sequenced was blood. The clonotype was recovered from a woman in her twenties or thirties with Graves' ophthalmopathy. This sequence joins TRBV2 and TRBJ2-7, with D perhaps TRBD2 (6 bases). The CDR3 DNA is TGTGCCAGCAGTGAGAACCTAGCGACCTACGAGCAGTACTTC. It codes for CASSENLATYEQYF. The whole variable domain, remainder taken from reference TRBV2 and TRBJ2-7, is EPEVTQTPSHQVTQMGQEVILRCVPISNHLYFYWYRQILGQKVEFLVSFYNNEISEKSEIFDDQFSVERPDGSNFTLKIRSTKLEDSAMYFCASSENLATYEQYFGPGTRLTVT.